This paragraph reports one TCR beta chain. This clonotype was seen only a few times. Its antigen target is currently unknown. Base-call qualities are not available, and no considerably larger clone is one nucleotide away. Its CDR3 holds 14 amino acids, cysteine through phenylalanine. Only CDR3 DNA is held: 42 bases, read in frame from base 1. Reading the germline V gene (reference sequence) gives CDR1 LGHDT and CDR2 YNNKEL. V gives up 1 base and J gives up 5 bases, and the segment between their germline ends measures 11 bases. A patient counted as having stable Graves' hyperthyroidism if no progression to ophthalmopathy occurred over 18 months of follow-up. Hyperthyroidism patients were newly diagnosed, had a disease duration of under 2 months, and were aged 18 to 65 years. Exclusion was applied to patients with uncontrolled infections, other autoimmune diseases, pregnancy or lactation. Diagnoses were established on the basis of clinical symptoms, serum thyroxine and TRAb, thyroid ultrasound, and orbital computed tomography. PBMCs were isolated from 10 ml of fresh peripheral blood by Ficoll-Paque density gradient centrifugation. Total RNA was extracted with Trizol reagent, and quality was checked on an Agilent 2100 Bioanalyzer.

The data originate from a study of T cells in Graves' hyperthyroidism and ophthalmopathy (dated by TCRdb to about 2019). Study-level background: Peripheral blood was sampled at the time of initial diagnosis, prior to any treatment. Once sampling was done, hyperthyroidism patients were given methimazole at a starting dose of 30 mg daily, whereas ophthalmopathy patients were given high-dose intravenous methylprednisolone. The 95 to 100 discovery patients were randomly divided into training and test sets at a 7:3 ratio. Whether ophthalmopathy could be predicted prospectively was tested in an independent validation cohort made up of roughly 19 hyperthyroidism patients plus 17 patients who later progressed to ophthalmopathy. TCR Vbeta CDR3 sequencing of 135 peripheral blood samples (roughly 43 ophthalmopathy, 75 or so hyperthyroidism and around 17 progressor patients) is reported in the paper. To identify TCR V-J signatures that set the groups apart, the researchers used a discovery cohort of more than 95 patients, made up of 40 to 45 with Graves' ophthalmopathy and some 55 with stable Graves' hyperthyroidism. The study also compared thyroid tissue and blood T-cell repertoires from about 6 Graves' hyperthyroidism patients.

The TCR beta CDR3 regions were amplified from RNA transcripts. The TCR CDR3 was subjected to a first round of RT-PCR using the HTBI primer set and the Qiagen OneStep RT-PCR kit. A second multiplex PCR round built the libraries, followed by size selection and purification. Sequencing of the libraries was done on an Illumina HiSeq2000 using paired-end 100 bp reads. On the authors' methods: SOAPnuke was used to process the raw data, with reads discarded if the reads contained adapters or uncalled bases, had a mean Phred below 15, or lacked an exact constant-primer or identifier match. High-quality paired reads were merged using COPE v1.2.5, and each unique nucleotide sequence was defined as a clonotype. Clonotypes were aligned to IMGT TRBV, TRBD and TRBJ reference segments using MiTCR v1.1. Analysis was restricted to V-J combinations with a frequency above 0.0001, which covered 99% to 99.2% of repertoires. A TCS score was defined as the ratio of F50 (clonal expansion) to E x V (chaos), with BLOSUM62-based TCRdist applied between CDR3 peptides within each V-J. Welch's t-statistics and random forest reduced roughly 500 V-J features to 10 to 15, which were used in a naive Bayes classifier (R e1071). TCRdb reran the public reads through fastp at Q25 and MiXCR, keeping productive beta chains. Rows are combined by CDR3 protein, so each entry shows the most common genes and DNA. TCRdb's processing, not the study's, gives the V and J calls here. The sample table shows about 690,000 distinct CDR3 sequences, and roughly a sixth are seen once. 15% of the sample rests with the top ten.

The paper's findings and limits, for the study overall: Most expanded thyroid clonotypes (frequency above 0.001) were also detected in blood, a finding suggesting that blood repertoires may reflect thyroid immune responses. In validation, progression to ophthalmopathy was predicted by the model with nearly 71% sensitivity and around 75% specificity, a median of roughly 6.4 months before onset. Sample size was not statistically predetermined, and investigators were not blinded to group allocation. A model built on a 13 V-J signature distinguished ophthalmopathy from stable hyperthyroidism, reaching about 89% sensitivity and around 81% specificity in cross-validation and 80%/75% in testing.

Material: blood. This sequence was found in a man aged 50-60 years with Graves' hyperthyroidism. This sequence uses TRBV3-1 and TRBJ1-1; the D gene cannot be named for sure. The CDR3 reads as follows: CASSQVGVTTEAFF. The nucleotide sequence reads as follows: TGTGCCAGCAGCCAAGTGGGCGTCACTACTGAAGCTTTCTTT.